Detailed here is one T cell receptor beta chain. Its antigen is unknown. Regarding time point: patch test 3, about 24 weeks after DPC sensitization. Regarding treatment: therapeutic diphenylcyclopropenone sensitization with weekly scalp DPC. This entry comes from a study of human T cells and chemical hapten exposure. Study summary: For sensitization, 2% DPC was applied to an approximately 2 cm by approximately 2 cm patch of upper inner arm skin.

Overall study results and limits: Expanded TCRs formed significantly more large CDR3 similarity clusters than controls. Donors had alopecia, so their immune response may differ from healthy people's.

Unique molecular identifiers were attached to individual cDNA molecules within the library. MiXCR, run by TCRdb on the RACE reads, gives a single entry per CDR3 protein. The table lists 190,000 or so distinct CDR3 sequences, about 25% of them singletons. The sequence derives from a woman aged 40 to 50 with alopecia areata. Some clones in this sample may be carry-over from other donors' samples. Material: whole blood, obtained in connection with sensitization to the hapten diphenylcyclopropenone (DPC).

The CDR3 coding sequence is TGTGCCAGCAGTTCCGGACACGCCAGCTCCTACGAGCAGTACTTC. Its translation is CASSSGHASSYEQYF. The chain couples TRBV6-2 or TRBV6-3 to TRBJ2-7; maybe TRBD1 (5 bases). V shed 4 bases and J shed 0 bases, with 13 bases lying between them. Germline V gives CDR1 MNHEY, CDR2 SVGEGT. The CDR3 is made up of 15 amino acids.